The TCR beta chain under discussion was sequenced for a study of T cell responses to AZD1222 COVID-19 vaccine. Measured with immunoSEQ multiplex PCR; TCRdb has only the in-frame clones, and not every one. The table shows around 78,000 clones, with approximately 86% occurring only once. Study conclusions and caveats: Vaccine-associated CD4 TCRs spanned spike, dominant at 160-218 and 743-854. White British people made up most donors, females outnumbered males, and clonal diversity was possibly underestimated. Epitopes outside B.1.351 and B.1.1.7 mutated regions reportedly drew nearly half of spike TCRs.

V lost 3 bases, J lost 5 bases, and 10 bases lay in between. Germline V gene data show CDR1 as MNHEY and CDR2 as SMNVEV (reference sequence). The CDR3 runs to 13 residues. To note about this clone: Its antigen is undetermined.

V usage is TRBV27 and J usage is TRBJ1-1; D not certain. The receptor was isolated from an adult in good health. Source: peripheral blood, taken on day 0 of MenACWY control vaccination. The CDR3 region is CASSLAAGTEAFF. CDR3 nucleotide sequence: TGTGCCAGCAGTTTGGCAGCGGGGACTGAAGCTTTCTTT.